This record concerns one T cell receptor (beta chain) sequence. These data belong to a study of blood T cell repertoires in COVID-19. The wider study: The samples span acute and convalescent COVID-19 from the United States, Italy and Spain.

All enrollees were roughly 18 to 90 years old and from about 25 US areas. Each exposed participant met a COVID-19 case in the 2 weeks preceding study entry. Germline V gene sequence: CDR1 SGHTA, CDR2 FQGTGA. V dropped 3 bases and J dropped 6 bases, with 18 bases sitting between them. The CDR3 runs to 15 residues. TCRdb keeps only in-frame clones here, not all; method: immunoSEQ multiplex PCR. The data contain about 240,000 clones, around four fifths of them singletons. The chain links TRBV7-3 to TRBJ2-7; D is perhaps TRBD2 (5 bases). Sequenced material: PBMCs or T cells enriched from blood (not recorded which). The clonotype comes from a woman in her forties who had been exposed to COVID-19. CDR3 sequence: CASSFGIDNNSEQYF. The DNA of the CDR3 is TGTGCCAGCAGCTTCGGGATAGACAACAACTCCGAGCAGTACTTC.